The 10 T cell receptor beta chains below all came from one sample that was sequenced in a study of control samples from healthy donors and cancer patients. The table came from immunoSEQ multiplex PCR; TCRdb's copy has only in-frame clones and leaves some out. The table shows under 300,000 clones, with roughly four fifths occurring only once. Sequenced material: PBMCs. The receptors come from a woman aged 55-70 years with lung cancer.

This chain joins TRBV5-1 and TRBJ2-4; 9 bases map to TRBD2. After removal of 0 bases from V and 8 bases from J, the junction contained 12 bases not matched to a gene. Germline V CDR1 and CDR2: SGHRS, YFSETQ. The CDR3 is 17 residues long. CDR3 loop: CASSLAAGGLSGHIQYF. The CDR3 nucleotides are TGCGCCAGCAGCTTGGCAGCGGGGGGCCTCTCCGGCCACATTCAGTACTTC.

Concerning this clone itself: This specimen includes other DNA sequences encoding the same CDR3. V is TRBV2 and J is TRBJ2-4; TRBD1 agrees at 9 bases. CDR3 length: 15 amino acids. The germline V gene has CDR1 SNHLY and CDR2 FYNNEI. V shed 6 bases, J shed 0 bases, and the junction held 3 bases outside the gene matches. The CDR3 reads CASRDRGLAKNIQYF. DNA of the CDR3: TGTGCCAGCAGGGACAGGGGACTAGCCAAAAACATTCAGTACTTC.

In its sample, this clone was seen a few times. The chain recombines TRBV5-1 with TRBJ1-1; 12 bases line up with TRBD1. Germline V gives CDR1 SGHRS, CDR2 YFSETQ. J was trimmed by 5 bases and V by 4 bases; bases with no gene match: 6. This CDR3 comprises 15 residues. The CDR3 protein is CASSRDRGRLTEAFF. In DNA, the CDR3 is TGCGCCAGCAGCCGGGACAGGGGGCGGTTAACTGAAGCTTTCTTT.

The chain combines TRBV3-1 (or the pseudogene TRBV3-2) with TRBJ1-5; D is unclear. Germline values: CDR1 LGHDT, CDR2 YNNKEL (reference sequence). This CDR3 spans 12 amino acids. With 1 base removed from V and 7 bases from J, the gap between germline ends came to 5 bases. The CDR3 DNA follows: TGTGCCAGCAGCCAAGGGTTCCAGCCCCAGCATTTT. The encoded protein is CASSQGFQPQHF.

The chain has TRBV5-1 and TRBJ2-3, with 10 bases lining up with TRBD2. This CDR3 is 17 amino acids long. Germline CDR1 is SGHRS and CDR2 is YFSETQ. The V and J ends lost 0 bases and 2 bases, in that order; junction bases with no gene match: 6. CDR3 protein: CASSLVASGGPTDTQYF. CDR3 sequence (DNA): TGCGCCAGCAGCTTGGTGGCTAGCGGGGGACCCACAGATACGCAGTATTTT.

The J gene is TRBJ1-1, the V gene TRBV7-9; D is undetermined. V lost 1 base, J lost 2 bases, and 5 bases lay in between. Looked up from germline, CDR1 is SEHNR and CDR2 is FQNEAQ (reference sequence). The CDR3 runs 13 residues. The CDR3 nucleotides are TGTGCCAGCAGCTTAGAAGTTAACACTGAAGCTTTCTTT. This sequence encodes CASSLEVNTEAFF.

This clone has a handful of counts. For the CDR3, the DNA is TGTGCCAGCAGTGAAGTACCAGGGGGTGGCTACACCTTC. Translating gives CASSEVPGGGYTF. The V and J genes are TRBV6-1 and TRBJ1-2; 7 bases fit TRBD1. Germline loops: CDR1 MNHNS, CDR2 SASEGT. Trimming at V came to 1 base and at J to 7 bases, leaving 3 bases not matched to a gene. The CDR3 has 13 amino acids.

This clone was recorded a few times. The V and J genes are TRBV7-6 and TRBJ1-6; D gene uncertain. Deletions cut 8 bases from V and 4 bases from J, with 9 bases between. CDR1 and CDR2 (germline): SGHVS, FNYEAQ. The CDR3 totals 13 residues. The CDR3 region has the DNA TGTGCCAGCGCGGCGGATTATAATTCACCCCTCCACTTT. The encoded protein is CASAADYNSPLHF.

V gene TRBV24-1 combines with J gene TRBJ2-1, with TRBD2 identical over 14 bases. The CDR3 has 19 amino acids. Germline V gene data show CDR1 as KGHDR and CDR2 as SFDVKD. J gave up 8 bases and V 3 bases, and 14 bases lay outside the gene matches. For the CDR3, the DNA is TGTGCCACCAGTGATCCTGGGACTAGCGGGAGAATTGGAATGGATGAGCAGTTCTTC. This gives the protein CATSDPGTSGRIGMDEQFF.

V and J are TRBV28 and TRBJ1-1; D is undetermined. Trimming left V 3 bases short and J 0 bases short, with 8 bases between. Germline lookup yields CDR1 MDHEN and CDR2 SYDVKM. The CDR3 has 14 residues. This CDR3 reads CASSFGSLNTEAFF. CDR3 in DNA: TGTGCCAGCAGTTTTGGCAGTCTGAACACTGAAGCTTTCTTT. Full variable domain (remainder filled in from reference TRBV28 and TRBJ1-1): DVKVTQSSRYLVKRTGEKVFLECVQDMDHENMFWYRQDPGLGLRLIYFSYDVKMKEKGDIPEGYSVSREKKERFSLILESASTNQTSMYLCASSFGSLNTEAFFGQGTRLTVV.